This record covers a single T cell receptor (beta chain). This receptor's antigen is unknown. No much larger clone is present one base from it, and per-base qualities are unavailable. The CDR3, from cysteine to phenylalanine, totals 11 residues. The DNA shown is the 33-base CDR3, in frame from base 1. Trimming at the junction amounts to 5 bases on V and 12 bases on J, and the germline ends lie 11 bases apart. CDR1 and CDR2 are drawn from the germline V gene: MNHEY, SVGAGI. The protocol used for the library was the immunoSEQ multiplex PCR assay. For the multiplex PCR, a mixture combining 60 forward primers for TCR Vbeta segments and 13 reverse primers for TCR Jbeta segments was used. A multiplex PCR assay on genomic DNA amplified the CDR3 region of rearranged TCR beta genes. The Illumina HiSeq System was used to sequence the amplified TCR beta libraries as 87-base-pair reads. Concerning the study's data processing: A later analysis tallied around 80 million unique TCR beta chains across the 666 repertoires, and about 10 million of those chains were shared by two or more donors. To remove PCR and sequencing errors, raw reads were error-corrected and collapsed into unique sequences using a nearest-neighbor algorithm that merged closely related sequences. CDR3 sequences were aligned to IMGT reference sequences to assign V, D and J gene segments. For a sequence to be retained, at least a six-nucleotide match to both a V gene segment and a J gene segment was required. A rearrangement was called productive if the CDR3 had no stop codons and remained in frame with V and J, and every other rearrangement was called non-productive. CDR3 was defined according to IMGT convention as the region running from the second conserved V-encoded cysteine to the conserved J-encoded phenylalanine. The earlier analysis of some 600 of the donors excluded sequences that lacked an unambiguous match to a single V gene segment. In an earlier analysis of several hundred of the donors, V segments were called functional above 56.7% productive rearrangements and were called segregating when the between-donor standard deviation exceeded 5%. A statistical classification framework was built for diagnosing cytomegalovirus status from the catalog of TCR beta chain sequences. In a later analysis, V and J genes were assigned by comparing TCR nucleotide sequences against IMGT/GENE-DB human TR gene sequences. Using the TCRdist pipeline, a later analysis assigned CDR3 sequences along with most-parsimonious VDJ recombination scenarios. In a later analysis, each TCR beta chain was defined by its CDR3 amino acid sequence together with its V-gene family, and reads without a unique V-gene family were excluded. As a way to deal with suspected cross-contamination and a sequencing artifact, a later analysis dropped more than 500 nucleotide sequences that were highly shared and had low generation probability. For each public chain, a later analysis derived a clonal expansion index from normalized ranks of inferred template counts within each repertoire. A later analysis computed generation probabilities with a VDJ recombination model fitted to out-of-frame rearrangements, and checked the results against IGoR. In a later analysis, hypergeometric tests were used to score TCR-TCR, TCR-HLA and TCR-CMV co-occurrence, with a repertoire-size bias correction applied to TCR pairs. A later analysis estimated false discovery rates by permuting HLA or CMV assignments 20 times. In a later analysis, co-occurring TCRs were grouped with DBSCAN, and TCRdist sequence similarity was added when clustering was performed within HLA-allele-positive subsets. For co-occurrence clustering, repertoires with fewer than 30,000 or more than 120,000 public chains were excluded, along with a handful of repertoires with anomalous nucleotide sharing. TCRdb took this table from immuneACCESS and kept in-frame rearrangements with V and J called. Such tables lack part of the clones; where checked against another copy, unresolved V genes explain under half of the gap, and the rest is unexplained. V, J and clone size derive from that table, while D and trimming were established from the DNA sequence. Recorded for this sample are 130,000 to 150,000 clones; around 79% of them occurred a single time. Jointly, the top ten make up 5.5% to 6% of the sample.

The cohort was made up of approximately 670 healthy bone marrow donors. Cohort members were all nominally healthy when sampled, although unrecorded immune exposures were likely present. The donor was CMV seropositive and belonged to the group of 250 to 300 seropositive cohort members. Every donor gave a peripheral blood sample, and the peripheral blood mononuclear cells from that sample were used for TCR beta sequencing. The Qiagen DNeasy Blood Extraction Kit was used to extract genomic DNA from the blood cell samples. This sample stems from a study of cytomegalovirus exposure and HLA in healthy donors (dated by TCRdb to about 2017). About the study as a whole: According to an earlier analysis of 450 to 650 of the donors, about 170 million T cells yielded roughly 110 million unique TCR beta sequences and less than 300 Gb of sequence data. In a later genetic analysis, genome-wide SNP genotypes for about three fifths of the roughly 670 donors were used, and that subset was treated as a discovery cohort. A separate validation cohort of 100 to 150 different subjects was used in addition to the roughly 670-subject first cohort. Alongside the repertoire data, information on donor age, sex, ethnicity and CMV serostatus was compiled. The study was designed to test whether signatures of past pathogen exposure could be identified by cataloging public T cell receptors. A later analysis re-examined previously published TCR beta repertoires from around 670 donors and added high-resolution HLA genotyping to investigate patterns of TCR occurrence. Among the roughly 430 genotyped donors, more than 70% belonged to the genetic ancestry cluster associated with self-reported Caucasian donors. An earlier analysis of 587 of the donors used high-throughput TCR beta sequencing to judge whether each TCR beta V gene segment behaved as functional or pseudogenic. Among about 400 genotyped donors of the cohort, an average of roughly 230,000 unique TCR beta nucleotide sequences was sequenced per donor, of which 15% to 20% were non-productive. The study profiled the T cell repertoires of 666 subjects by immunosequencing and related them to cytomegalovirus serostatus. An early release covering 500 to 750 HLA-typed donors comprised approximately 300 gigabases of sequencing data and tens of millions of unique TCR sequences. Both class I and class II loci were covered by HLA typing, at four-digit resolution. To predict cytomegalovirus infection status, the study combined high-throughput TCR immunosequencing, statistical association of individual TCRs with disease status, and machine learning. Rather than using new phenotypic data, the later analysis identified candidate immune exposures from TCR beta sequences and from how often those sequences occurred across donors. The number of donors typed differed by locus, with about 629-640 for A, B, C, DRB1 and DQB1, roughly 520 for DQA1, about 610 for DPA1, and roughly 450 for DPB1. Several DR-DQ haplotypes were handled as single units for association and clustering because linkage in the cohort was strong. Every repertoire in the discovery cohort had been generated on one and the same sequencing platform.

Results the study describes overall, beyond this receptor: According to a later genetic analysis, donors in an Asian-associated ancestry cluster had fewer N-insertions in productive TCRs than the approximately 630-donor mean. Several of the top co-occurrence clusters appeared to be linked to parvovirus B19, influenza, CMV and Epstein-Barr virus, according to a later analysis. HLA typing was unavailable for some donors at each locus, so association tests used only the typed subset. V-gene and J-gene trimming of TCR beta chains was associated with a missense DCLRE1C variant in a later genetic analysis, and the association was replicated in an independent cohort. A further reported finding was that TCR beta sequences accurately predicted the HLA-A and HLA-B alleles for most subjects in the first cohort. A later analysis found that most CMV-associated TCR beta chains appeared HLA-restricted, with HLA associations seemingly driven largely by CMV exposure. The cohort was sequenced for TCR beta chains only, and without alpha or paired-chain data the features that could be detected were limited. Compared with equally common non-associated chains, HLA-associated TCR beta chains in a later analysis were more clonally expanded and had lower generation probabilities. In a later analysis, over 15,000 TCR beta sequences were associated with specific HLA alleles at a false discovery rate of 0.05. The study listed 150 to 200 TCR beta chains as associated with cytomegalovirus. CMV serostatus was the only immune exposure information available for the cohort. Three of the identified cytomegalovirus-associated TCR beta chains were confirmed in vitro to be specific for cytomegalovirus antigens. In an earlier analysis of about 550 of the donors, most TCR beta V segments were observed in productive rearrangements about 87% or about 30% of the time, broadly matching IMGT annotations. According to the authors, the approach could potentially be generalized to other disease states and immunological phenotypes. In a later analysis, TCR association rates were found to vary across HLA loci, with the most associated TCRs seen for DRB1 alleles and the fewest for HLA-C alleles. Some IMGT-functional V segments, including TRBV6-2 and TRBV6-3, could not be distinguished by the 87-base-pair reads and were therefore excluded. Correlated functional status among segregating V segments might be attributable to linkage disequilibrium, but an unknown experimental factor could not be ruled out. Most TCR sequences were observed very rarely across donors, whereas some public TCRs were present in many individuals. Seventeen rarely observed V segments, including chromosome 9 orphons, were excluded from the earlier analysis of approximately 600 of the donors because counts were too low. A cluster of highly shared sequence variants was judged likely to be a technical artifact of the sequencing pipeline. When HLA alleles, especially DR and DQ, strongly co-occurred, TCR associations were difficult to assign to individual alleles. Roughly uniform sequencing depth across donors was assumed in presence/absence analyses, although this assumption may not hold. The classifier was reported to diagnose cytomegalovirus status with high specificity and sensitivity in both the original and validation cohorts.

The V and J genes are TRBV6-5 and TRBJ2-1, with the D gene call left open. The sample consisted of PBMCs. The receptor's source is a man in his thirties or forties in good health and CMV-seropositive. In nucleotides, the sequence is TGTGCCAGCAGTCATTCTGGGCTGCAGTTCTTC. It codes for CASSHSGLQFF.